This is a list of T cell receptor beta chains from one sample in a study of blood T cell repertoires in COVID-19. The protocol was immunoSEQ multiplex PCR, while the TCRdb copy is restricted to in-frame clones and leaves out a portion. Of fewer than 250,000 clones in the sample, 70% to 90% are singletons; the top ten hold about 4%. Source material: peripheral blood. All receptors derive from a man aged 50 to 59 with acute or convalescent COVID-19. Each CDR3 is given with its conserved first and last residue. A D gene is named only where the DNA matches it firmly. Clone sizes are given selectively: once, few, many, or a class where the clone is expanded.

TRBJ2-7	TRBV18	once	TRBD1	CASSPPWGQGTPYEQYF	TGTGCCAGCTCACCACCGTGGGGACAGGGAACCCCCTACGAGCAGTACTTC
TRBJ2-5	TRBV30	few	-	CAWSVLSQETQYF	TGTGCCTGGAGTGTACTATCCCAAGAGACCCAGTACTTC
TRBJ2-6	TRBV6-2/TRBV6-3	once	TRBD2	CASSYSPWERGSDGRANVLTF	TGTGCCAGCAGTTACTCGCCTTGGGAGCGCGGGAGCGATGGACGGGCCAACGTCCTGACTTTC
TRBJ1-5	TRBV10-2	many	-	CASAEVSNQPQHF	TGCGCCAGCGCCGAGGTGAGCAATCAGCCCCAGCATTTT
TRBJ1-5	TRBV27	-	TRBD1	CASSSGGRNQPQHF	TGTGCCAGCAGTTCAGGGGGCCGCAATCAGCCCCAGCATTTT
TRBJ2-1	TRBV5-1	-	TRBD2	CASSGTSGRGNEQFF	TGCGCCAGCAGCGGAACTAGCGGGAGGGGCAATGAGCAGTTCTTC
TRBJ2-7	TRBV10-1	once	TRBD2	CASSDPTSGGPYVQYF	TGCGCCAGCAGTGACCCCACTAGCGGGGGACCCTACGTGCAGTACTTC
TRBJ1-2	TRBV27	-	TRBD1	CASSLSGQGAYDGYTF	TGTGCCAGCAGTTTATCCGGACAGGGGGCATATGATGGCTACACCTTC
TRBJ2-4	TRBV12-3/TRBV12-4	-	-	CASSTGLGNIQYF	TGTGCCAGCAGCACGGGACTCGGAAACATTCAGTACTTC
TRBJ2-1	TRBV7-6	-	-	CASSSTGFSYNEQFF	TGTGCCAGCAGCTCAACGGGTTTTTCCTACAATGAGCAGTTCTTC
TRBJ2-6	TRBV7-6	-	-	CASSLGQPGANVLTF	TGTGCCAGCAGCTTAGGACAGCCCGGGGCCAACGTCCTGACTTTC
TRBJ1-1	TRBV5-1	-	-	CASSLAVDSLNTEAFF	TGCGCCAGCAGCCTGGCGGTTGACAGCCTGAACACTGAAGCTTTCTTT
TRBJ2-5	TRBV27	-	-	CASSQGLIQETQYF	TGTGCCAGCAGCCAGGGACTGATACAAGAGACCCAGTACTTC
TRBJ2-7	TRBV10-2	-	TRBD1	CASSPSGTGLYEQYF	TGCGCCAGCAGTCCCTCCGGGACAGGGCTCTACGAGCAGTACTTC
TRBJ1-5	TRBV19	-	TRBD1	CASSRPDRGGNQPQHF	TGTGCCAGTAGTAGGCCTGACAGGGGGGGTAATCAGCCCCAGCATTTT
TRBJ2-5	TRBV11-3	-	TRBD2	CASSLEAGGRKTQYF	TGTGCCAGCAGCTTAGAAGCGGGAGGCAGAAAGACCCAGTACTTC
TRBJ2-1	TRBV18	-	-	CASDKIGGGDNEQFF	TGTGCCAGCGACAAAATCGGAGGAGGGGACAATGAGCAGTTCTTC
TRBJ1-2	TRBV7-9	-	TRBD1	CASTGQGSYGYTF	TGTGCCAGCACCGGACAGGGGAGCTATGGCTACACCTTC
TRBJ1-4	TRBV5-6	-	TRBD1	CASSPGTGDEKLFF	TGTGCCAGCAGTCCCGGGACAGGGGATGAAAAACTGTTTTTT
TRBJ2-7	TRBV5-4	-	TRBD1	CASPVGDRRPYEQYF	TGTGCCAGCCCGGTTGGGGACAGGCGCCCCTACGAGCAGTACTTC
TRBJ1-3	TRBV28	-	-	CASSFQVSGNTIYF	TGTGCCAGCAGTTTTCAGGTCTCTGGAAACACCATATATTTT
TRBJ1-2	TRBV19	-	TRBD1	CASSRDRDTFGGYTF	TGTGCCAGTAGCAGAGACAGGGACACCTTCGGCGGCTACACCTTC
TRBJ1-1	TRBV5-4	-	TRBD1	CASMGRGQENTEAFF	TGTGCCAGCATGGGCAGGGGGCAGGAGAACACTGAAGCTTTCTTT
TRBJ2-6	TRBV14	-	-	CASSASNVLTF	TGTGCCAGCAGTGCCAGCAACGTCCTGACTTTC
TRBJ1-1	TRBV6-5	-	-	CAGNRGQNTEAFF	TGTGCCGGTAACCGGGGACAGAACACTGAAGCTTTCTTT
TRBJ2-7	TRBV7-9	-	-	CASSAREPLKEQYF	TGTGCCAGCAGCGCCCGGGAGCCCCTTAAGGAGCAGTACTTC
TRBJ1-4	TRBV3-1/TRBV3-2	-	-	CASSQTTGRWNEKLFF	TGTGCCAGCAGCCAAACCACAGGGCGTTGGAATGAAAAACTGTTTTTT
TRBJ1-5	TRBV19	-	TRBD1	CASRDRETQPQHF	TGTGCCAGTCGAGACAGGGAGACTCAGCCCCAGCATTTT
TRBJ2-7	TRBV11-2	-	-	CASSFRYEQYF	TGTGCCAGCAGCTTTCGCTACGAGCAGTACTTC
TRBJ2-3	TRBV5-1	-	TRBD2	CASSLVAAGVPDTQYF	TGCGCCAGCAGCTTGGTGGCTGCGGGAGTTCCAGATACGCAGTATTTT
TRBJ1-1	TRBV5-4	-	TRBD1	CASSLTGESKAFF	TGTGCCAGCAGCTTGACAGGGGAGAGTAAGGCTTTCTTT
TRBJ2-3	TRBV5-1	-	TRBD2	CASSLGLAGTDTQYF	TGCGCCAGCAGCCTAGGACTAGCGGGCACAGATACGCAGTATTTT
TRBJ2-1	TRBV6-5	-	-	CASRSNYANEQFF	TGTGCCAGCAGATCCAACTACGCCAATGAGCAGTTCTTC
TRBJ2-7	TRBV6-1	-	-	CASSERGYEQYF	TGTGCCAGCAGTGAAAGGGGCTACGAGCAGTACTTC
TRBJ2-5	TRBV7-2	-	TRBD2	CASSPAAGEWETQYF	TGTGCCAGCAGCCCAGCAGCGGGAGAGTGGGAGACCCAGTACTTC
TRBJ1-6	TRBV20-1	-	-	CSASWGDSPLHF	TGCAGTGCTAGTTGGGGGGATTCACCCCTCCACTTT
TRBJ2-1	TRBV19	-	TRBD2	CASSIYGRVYNEQFF	TGTGCCAGTAGTATTTACGGGAGGGTCTACAATGAGCAGTTCTTC
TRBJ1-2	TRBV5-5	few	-	CASSLFGDYGYTF	TGTGCCAGCAGCTTGTTCGGGGACTATGGCTACACCTTC
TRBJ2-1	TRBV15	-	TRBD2	CATSRGSGLGAYNEQFF	TGTGCCACCAGCAGAGGATCGGGACTAGGTGCCTACAATGAGCAGTTCTTC
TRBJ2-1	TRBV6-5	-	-	CASSSGSSYNEQFF	TGTGCCAGCAGTTCTGGGAGCTCCTACAATGAGCAGTTCTTC
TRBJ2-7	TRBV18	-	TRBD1	CASSRPGQGAYEQYF	TGTGCCAGCTCCCGCCCGGGACAGGGGGCCTACGAGCAGTACTTC
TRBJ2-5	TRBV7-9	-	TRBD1	CASSFNRGLQTQYF	TGTGCCAGCAGCTTTAACAGGGGCTTGCAGACCCAGTACTTC
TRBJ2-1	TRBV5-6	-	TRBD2	CASSEGTSEQFF	TGTGCCAGCAGCGAGGGGACTAGCGAGCAGTTCTTC
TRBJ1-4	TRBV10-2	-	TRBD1	CASSESGDRGREKLFF	TGCGCCAGCAGTGAGTCGGGAGACAGGGGACGCGAAAAACTGTTTTTT
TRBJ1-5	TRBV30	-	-	CAWSASWEPRGPQHF	TGTGCCTGGAGTGCGTCTTGGGAACCAAGGGGGCCCCAGCATTTT
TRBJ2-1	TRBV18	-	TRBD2	CASSPPGLAGGSTYNEQFF	TGTGCCAGCTCACCTCCGGGACTAGCGGGAGGTTCCACCTACAATGAGCAGTTCTTC
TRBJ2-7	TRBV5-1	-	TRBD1	CASSLQGANEQYF	TGCGCCAGCAGCTTGCAGGGGGCCAACGAGCAGTACTTC
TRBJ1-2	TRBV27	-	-	CASSETGNYGYTF	TGTGCCAGCAGTGAGACAGGAAACTATGGCTACACCTTC
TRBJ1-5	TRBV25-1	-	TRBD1	CASSEGGQGAHQPQHF	TGTGCCAGCAGTGAAGGGGGGCAGGGGGCGCATCAGCCCCAGCATTTT
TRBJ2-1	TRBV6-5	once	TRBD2	CASSYRLALSYNEQFF	TGTGCCAGCAGTTACCGACTAGCCCTCTCCTACAATGAGCAGTTCTTC
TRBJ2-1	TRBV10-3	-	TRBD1	CAINPGTAYNEQFF	TGTGCCATCAATCCCGGGACAGCGTACAATGAGCAGTTCTTC
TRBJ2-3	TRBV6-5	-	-	CASKLGSSTDTQYF	TGTGCCAGCAAGCTCGGGAGCAGCACAGATACGCAGTATTTT
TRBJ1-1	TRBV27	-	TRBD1	CASRDRGRSPEAFF	TGTGCCAGCAGAGACAGGGGGCGAAGCCCTGAAGCTTTCTTT
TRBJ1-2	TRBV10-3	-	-	CAITAGVFYGYTF	TGTGCCATCACAGCCGGGGTGTTTTATGGCTACACCTTC
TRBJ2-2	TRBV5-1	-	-	CASSPTREYTGELFF	TGCGCCAGCAGCCCGACCCGGGAGTACACCGGGGAGCTGTTTTTT
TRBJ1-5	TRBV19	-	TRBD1	CASSLQGVTSNQPQHF	TGTGCCAGTAGTCTCCAGGGGGTAACAAGCAATCAGCCCCAGCATTTT
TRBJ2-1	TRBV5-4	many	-	CAYRPASYNEQFF	TGTGCTTACAGGCCAGCCTCCTACAATGAGCAGTTCTTC